These 5 T cell receptor beta chains were all obtained from the same sample, sequenced in a study of T cell responses to AZD1222 COVID-19 vaccine. Assay used: immunoSEQ multiplex PCR; TCRdb lists only in-frame clones, some missing. The repertoire holds about 100,000 clones, with around nine tenths as singletons. This specimen was peripheral blood, taken on day 0 of AZD1222 vaccination. These receptors were obtained from an adult in good health.

The chain uses TRBV7-2 and TRBJ1-6; TRBD1 might be the D (6 bases). The CDR3 spans 15 residues. The V and J ends lost 6 bases and 3 bases respectively, with 12 bases between them. Germline values: CDR1 SGHTA, CDR2 FQGNSA. The CDR3 DNA is TGTGCCAGCAGGCCTCAGGGGAACTATAATTCACCCCTCCACTTT. Amino acids: CASRPQGNYNSPLHF.

The V gene is TRBV20-1, the J gene TRBJ1-5, with 11 bases that match TRBD1. The CDR3 runs 17 residues. V gave up 3 bases and J gave up 3 bases; unmatched junction bases: 10. The V gene's germline CDR1 is DFQATT and CDR2 SNEGSKA (reference sequence). The CDR3 DNA is TGCAGTGCTAGTCCTGGGACAGGGGGAATGGCCAATCAGCCCCAGCATTTT. The encoded protein is CSASPGTGGMANQPQHF.

The V call is TRBV3-1 (or the pseudogene TRBV3-2), the J call TRBJ1-2; unclear D gene. The CDR3 is 14 amino acids. Germline V gene lookup returns CDR1 LGHDT and CDR2 YNNKEL (reference sequence). The ends were cut back, 6 bases at V and 8 bases at J, with 19 bases in the middle. The CDR3 DNA is TGTGCCAGCAGTCTAGCCGGGCCCCTGGGCGGCTACACCTTC. Encoded protein: CASSLAGPLGGYTF.

This clone has more than one count but fewer than ten. The chain combines TRBV7-2 with TRBJ1-1; a weak D match, TRBD1 (5 bases). V was pared by 3 bases and J by 4 bases, with 15 bases between. This CDR3 region has 15 residues. Germline CDR1 is SGHTA and CDR2 is FQGNSA. CDR3 sequence (DNA): TGTGCCAGCAGCTTTCGTGTGGGGGGTAGCACTGAAGCTTTCTTT. Encoded protein: CASSFRVGGSTEAFF.

The rearrangement joins TRBV5-1 to TRBJ2-2; D possibly corresponds to TRBD2 (5 bases). Germline lookup yields CDR1 SGHRS and CDR2 YFSETQ. V was shortened by 2 bases and J by 0 bases, with 11 bases between the two germline ends. CDR3 length equals 16 residues. The CDR3 DNA reads as TGCGCCAGCAGCTTAGGTTCCGGGGCGAACACCGGGGAGCTGTTTTTT. Protein: CASSLGSGANTGELFF.